The 21 T cell receptor beta chains in this list originate from one sample, sequenced in a study of cytomegalovirus exposure and HLA in healthy donors. The PCR made use of 60 Vbeta and 13 Jbeta primers. Profiled with immunoSEQ multiplex PCR; TCRdb holds only in-frame clones, not every one. The data contain approximately 170,000 clones, 70% to 75% of them singletons. Sequencing was carried out using PBMCs. These receptor sequences come from a man aged 25-45 years in good health and CMV-seropositive.

CDR3 residues: CASSLVGGGADTQYF. CDR3 nucleotides: TGTGCCAGCAGCTTAGTTGGGGGGGGTGCAGATACGCAGTATTTT. V gene TRBV7-8 combines with J gene TRBJ2-3; 7 bases map to TRBD2. The germline gives CDR1 SGHVS, CDR2 FQNEAQ. The CDR3 has 15 amino acids. The J segment lost 4 bases and the V segment lost 1 base, leaving 5 bases of the junction unmatched.

This chain connects TRBV10-3 to TRBJ1-2; D is unresolved. Deletions cut 10 bases from V and 3 bases from J, with 12 bases between. The germline gives CDR1 ENHRY, CDR2 SYGVKD. The CDR3 length is 12 residues. The CDR3 nucleotides are TGTGCCAGTTCGACTGAATACTATGGCTACACCTTC. Translation gives CASSTEYYGYTF.

A remark on this clone: Germline and junction disagree at one end, which may indicate a read error. The rearrangement uses TRBV7-9 and TRBJ2-7; D gene unclear. This CDR3 comprises 12 residues. Germline V lookup: CDR1 SEHNR, CDR2 FQNEAQ (reference sequence). CDR3 residues: CSSSLGFEEQYF. The CDR3 nucleotides are TGTTCCAGCAGCCTAGGGTTTGAGGAGCAGTACTTC.

This clone was found once. V usage is TRBV7-6 and J usage is TRBJ1-3; D is unresolved. V lost 0 bases and J lost 0, with 12 bases in between. The germline CDR1 and CDR2 sequences are SGHVS and FNYEAQ. This CDR3 is built from 17 residues. CDR3: CASSLAGSGGSGNTIYF. The CDR3 DNA reads as TGTGCCAGCAGCTTAGCTGGTTCTGGCGGCTCTGGAAACACCATATATTTT.

This chain connects TRBV7-9 to TRBJ1-2; perhaps TRBD1 as D (5 bases). Trimming pared 0 bases from V and 5 bases from J, leaving 13 bases between. The CDR3 totals 15 residues. The V gene's germline CDR1 is SEHNR and CDR2 FQNEAQ (reference sequence). The CDR3 region has the DNA TGTGCCAGCAGCTTAGCTCTGACAGCTGCGTATGGCTACACCTTC. Amino acid sequence: CASSLALTAAYGYTF.

The genes are TRBV9 and TRBJ1-2; D possibly corresponds to TRBD1 (6 bases). The CDR3 is 18 amino acids. Germline CDR1 reads SGDLS; CDR2 reads YYNGEE. Trimming removed 0 bases at V and 9 bases at J, with 27 bases between. The CDR3 spells CASSVGGVGEGGPSRYTF. In DNA, the CDR3 is TGTGCCAGCAGCGTAGGGGGTGTCGGGGAAGGGGGTCCCTCTCGCTACACCTTC.

This chain joins TRBV10-3 and TRBJ2-1; TRBD2 matches at 14 bases. CDR1 and CDR2 from the germline V gene are ENHRY and SYGVKD. V trimming: 10 bases; J trimming: 7 bases; junction bases outside the gene matches: 6. The CDR3 runs to 14 residues. Here the CDR3 reads CATVTSGRVNEQFF. In DNA, the CDR3 is TGTGCCACAGTGACTAGCGGGAGGGTAAATGAGCAGTTCTTC.

This clone showed up many times. This chain joins TRBV28 and TRBJ1-1, with D unclear. The V gene lost 3 bases and the J gene lost 4 bases, with 6 bases spanning the gap. There are 12 residues in the CDR3. Germline V lookup: CDR1 MDHEN, CDR2 SYDVKM. This CDR3 is CASSFRGTEAFF. The CDR3 nucleotides are TGTGCCAGCAGTTTCCGGGGCACTGAAGCTTTCTTT.

The chain combines TRBV4-1 with TRBJ2-3; 9 positions agree with TRBD2. The CDR3 extends over 16 amino acids. With 2 bases clipped from V and 6 bases from J, the junction kept 9 bases outside the gene matches. Germline V CDR1 and CDR2: MGHRA, YSYEKL. The CDR3 loop is CASSQLRAGGPDTQYF. CDR3 in DNA: TGCGCCAGCAGCCAATTGAGAGCGGGGGGCCCTGATACGCAGTATTTT.

The V and J genes are TRBV30 and TRBJ2-7; possibly TRBD2 for D (6 bases). The CDR3 length is 13 residues. CDR1 is GTSNPN and CDR2 is SVGIG in the germline V gene (reference sequence). V was clipped by 5 bases and J by 4 bases, with 15 bases between them. The CDR3 reads CAWAETSSYEQYF. CDR3 DNA sequence: TGTGCCTGGGCAGAAACTAGCTCGTACGAGCAGTACTTC.

The CDR3 sequence: CASSWTDGNQPQHF. DNA for the CDR3: TGCGCCAGCAGCTGGACAGATGGTAATCAGCCCCAGCATTTT. This sequence joins TRBV5-1 and TRBJ1-5, with D tentatively TRBD1 (6 bases). V was clipped by 3 bases and J by 4 bases, with 11 bases between them. The CDR3 has 14 amino acids. Germline CDR1 and CDR2: SGHRS and YFSETQ.

About this clone: A read error may produce the germline difference seen at one junction end. The chain links TRBV6-5 to TRBJ1-1; D unclear. CDR3 length: 14 amino acids. In germline, CDR1 is MNHEY, CDR2 SVGAGI. The CDR3: CVSSYYDTNTEAFF. The CDR3 DNA is TGTGTCAGCAGTTACTACGACACCAACACTGAAGCTTTCTTT.

This chain joins TRBV30 and TRBJ1-1; D not certain. Trimming took 4 bases from V and 3 from J, leaving 6 bases between them. The germline CDR1 and CDR2 sequences are GTSNPN and SVGIG (reference sequence). This CDR3 spans 11 amino acids. The DNA for the CDR3 is TGTGCCTGGACTAGTTACACTGAAGCTTTCTTT. Amino acid sequence: CAWTSYTEAFF.

The chain joins TRBV7-2 to TRBJ2-3; 9 nucleotides align to TRBD2. Germline V gives CDR1 SGHTA, CDR2 FQGNSA. V shed 2 bases and J 6 bases; nucleotides not matched to a gene: 9. The CDR3 covers 16 residues. DNA for the CDR3: TGTGCCAGCAGCTTACACGGCGGGCGGGGGGGGGATACGCAGTATTTT. This translates into CASSLHGGRGGDTQYF.

This chain's CDR3 is CASSPGAGGKTQYF. The CDR3 DNA sequence: TGTGCCAGCAGCCCAGGGGCAGGGGGCAAGACCCAGTACTTC. The chain recombines TRBV7-2 with TRBJ2-5, with TRBD1 matching over 8 bases. With V trimmed by 5 bases and J by 6 bases, 8 bases remained unmatched. Germline V gene sequence: CDR1 SGHTA, CDR2 FQGNSA. The CDR3 has 14 residues. Variable domain in full (rest from reference TRBV7-2 and TRBJ2-5): GAGVSQSPSNKVTEKGKDVELRCDPISGHTALYWYRQSLGQGLEFLIYFQGNSAPDKSGLPSDRFSAERTGGSVSTLTIQRTQQEDSAVYLCASSPGAGGKTQYFGPGTRLLVL.

As concerns this clone: This same CDR3 is encoded by further DNA sequences in the sample. The chain links TRBV7-3 to TRBJ2-1, with TRBD2 identical over 11 bases. The CDR3 extends over 14 amino acids. From germline, CDR1 is SGHTA and CDR2 FQGTGA. V lost 6 bases and J lost 7; bases outside the gene matches: 5. CDR3 in DNA: TGTGCCAGCAGTCCTACTAGCGGGGGTAATGAGCAGTTCTTC. Protein product: CASSPTSGGNEQFF.

The rearrangement links TRBV5-6 to TRBJ2-7; possible D gene TRBD1, 7 bases. The CDR3 runs 15 residues. The V gene's germline CDR1 is SGHDT and CDR2 YYEEEE. Trimming stripped 3 bases from V and 6 bases from J, with 19 bases between. CDR3 bases: TGTGCCAGCAGCTCGGCAGGGGGGCTCCTGAGCGAGCAGTACTTC. Protein product: CASSSAGGLLSEQYF.

Many counts were recorded for this clone. The rearrangement links TRBV7-2 to TRBJ2-5, with D maybe TRBD1 (6 bases). This CDR3 contains 14 residues. Germline CDR1 is SGHTA and CDR2 is FQGNSA. V was trimmed by 3 bases and J by 5 bases, leaving 13 bases between them. The CDR3 reads CASSLTGSRETQYF. Here the CDR3 DNA reads TGTGCCAGCAGCTTGACAGGTTCGAGGGAGACCCAGTACTTC.

This sequence joins TRBV30 and TRBJ1-4; 9 bases fit TRBD1. Germline V lookup: CDR1 GTSNPN, CDR2 SVGIG (reference sequence). With V trimmed by 4 bases and J by 12 bases, 12 bases remained unmatched. The CDR3 is made up of 14 amino acids. CDR3 residues: CAWTSSDRGLQLFF. The CDR3 nucleotides are TGTGCCTGGACTTCCTCGGACAGGGGTCTTCAACTGTTTTTT.

This chain uses TRBV7-9 with TRBJ1-4; the D is unclear. The CDR3 consists of 15 residues. Trimming removed 1 base at V and 4 bases at J, with 10 bases between. In germline, CDR1 is SEHNR, CDR2 FQNEAQ (reference sequence). The CDR3 DNA reads as TGTGCCAGCAGCTTAGGTGGAGGGCATAATGAAAAACTGTTTTTT. It is translated as CASSLGGGHNEKLFF.

V is TRBV2 and J is TRBJ2-7; 10 nucleotides line up with TRBD1. The CDR3 sequence is 13 residues long. Germline V gives CDR1 SNHLY, CDR2 FYNNEI. The V and J ends lost 5 bases and 9 bases, in that order; junction bases with no gene match: 7. CDR3 DNA sequence: TGTGCCAGCAGTCCCCTCGGACAGGGGGTGCAGTACTTC. Protein product: CASSPLGQGVQYF.